The 32 T cell receptor beta chains reported below all come from one sample, sequenced in a study of shared clonotypes between healthy human individuals. Only in-frame clones appear in the TCRdb table, and some are missing; sequencing was by immunoSEQ multiplex PCR. Of 550,000 to 850,000 clones listed, approximately 74% are singletons. The sample consisted of memory CD4+ T cells sorted from blood. The subset was: CD45RA-negative fraction. The origin of the receptors is a woman aged 25 to 39 in good health.

Comment on this clone: Other nucleotide sequences in the sample specify the same CDR3. CDR3 sequence (DNA): TGTGCCAGCAGTCCGGGACTAGCGGGAGGTATCCAAGAGACCCAGTACTTC. Translating it yields CASSPGLAGGIQETQYF. V gene TRBV2 combines with J gene TRBJ2-5, with 15 positions matching TRBD2. Germline loops: CDR1 SNHLY, CDR2 FYNNEI. The V and J ends lost 5 bases and 1 base, in that order; junction bases with no gene match: 5. The CDR3 has 17 amino acids. The full variable domain, its missing parts supplied by reference TRBV2 and TRBJ2-5, is EPEVTQTPSHQVTQMGQEVILRCVPISNHLYFYWYRQILGQKVEFLVSFYNNEISEKSEIFDDQFSVERPDGSNFTLKIRSTKLEDSAMYFCASSPGLAGGIQETQYFGPGTRLLVL.

The chain couples TRBV2 to TRBJ2-1; tentative D call: TRBD1 (5 bases). The germline CDR1 and CDR2 sequences are SNHLY and FYNNEI. Trimming removed 2 bases at V and 12 bases at J, with 17 bases between. CDR3 size: 14 residues. CDR3 residues: CASSEFEQARWQFF. The CDR3 DNA is TGTGCCAGCAGTGAATTTGAACAGGCGCGGTGGCAGTTCTTC.

The chain has TRBV5-1 and TRBJ2-5, with 9 bases lining up with TRBD1. This CDR3 has 14 amino acids. Unmatched junction bases numbered 7, after V lost 5 bases and J lost 5 bases. Germline V CDR1 and CDR2: SGHRS, YFSETQ. CDR3 bases: TGCGCCAGCAGGCTGGGACAGGGAGGGGAGACCCAGTACTTC. It specifies CASRLGQGGETQYF.

The J gene is TRBJ1-2, the V gene TRBV28; a possible D gene is TRBD1 (6 bases). V shed 9 bases and J shed 5 bases, with 19 bases lying between them. The CDR3 extends over 14 amino acids. The germline CDR1 and CDR2 sequences are MDHEN and SYDVKM. CDR3 loop: CASQDTGRWYGYTF. CDR3 nucleotide sequence: TGTGCCAGTCAGGATACAGGGAGGTGGTATGGCTACACCTTC.

This clone has only a few counts. Distinct nucleotide sequences in the sample also encode this CDR3. The V call is TRBV9, the J call TRBJ2-1, with D perhaps TRBD2 (6 bases). V lost 3 bases and J 1 base, leaving 14 bases between the germline ends. This CDR3 region has 16 residues. CDR1 is SGDLS and CDR2 is YYNGEE in the germline V gene. The CDR3 coding sequence is TGTGCCAGCAGCGGAACCGGGGCGGGGTCCTACAATGAGCAGTTCTTC. Translated, it gives CASSGTGAGSYNEQFF.

This clone was picked up many times. This chain joins TRBV5-1 and TRBJ2-1; 7 nucleotides agree with TRBD2. The CDR3 extends over 15 amino acids. J was trimmed by 2 bases and V by 0 bases; bases with no gene match: 2. The germline gives CDR1 SGHRS, CDR2 YFSETQ. The CDR3 DNA reads TGCGCCAGCAGCTTGGGGGAGGGCCCCTACAATGAGCAGTTCTTC. Translated, it gives CASSLGEGPYNEQFF.

The chain links TRBV18 to TRBJ2-7; 8 bases align to TRBD2. Germline V gives CDR1 KGHSH, CDR2 LQKENI. The CDR3 has 18 residues. V lost 3 bases, J lost 4 bases, and 17 bases stayed unmatched. The CDR3 nucleotides read TGTGCCAGCTCACCGCTGCTAGGAGGGAGCGGGAGAAGATACGAGCAGTACTTC. As protein: CASSPLLGGSGRRYEQYF.

This chain uses TRBV6-1 with TRBJ2-5, with D unclear. The length of the CDR3 is 11 residues. Trimming shortened V by 6 bases and J by 2 bases, and 4 bases separated the two germline ends. Germline V gene lookup returns CDR1 MNHNS and CDR2 SASEGT. For the CDR3, the DNA is TGTGCCAGCAGGGCACAAGAGACCCAGTACTTC. Translating gives CASRAQETQYF.

Ten or more counts support this clone. The chain couples TRBV9 to TRBJ2-7, with TRBD2 as a possible D gene (5 bases). CDR1 and CDR2 from the germline V gene are SGDLS and YYNGEE. The CDR3 length is 16 residues. V shed 3 bases and J shed 4 bases, with 20 bases lying between them. CDR3 DNA: TGTGCCAGCAGCGCAACTCAGGACGGACTCTGGTACGAGCAGTACTTC. It encodes CASSATQDGLWYEQYF. Full variable domain (remainder filled in from reference TRBV9 and TRBJ2-7): DSGVTQTPKHLITATGQRVTLRCSPRSGDLSVYWYQQSLDQGLQFLIQYYNGEERAKGNILERFSAQQFPDLHSELNLSSLELGDSALYFCASSATQDGLWYEQYFGPGTRLTVT.

This clone was counted only a few times. This chain joins TRBV2 and TRBJ2-1, with D perhaps assigned TRBD1 or TRBD2 (5 bases each). The germline V gene encodes CDR1 SNHLY and CDR2 FYNNEI. V was shortened by 7 bases and J by 5 bases, with 15 bases between the two germline ends. The CDR3 extends over 14 amino acids. The CDR3 region has the DNA TGTGCCAGCATGATGGGGACGATGAACAATGAGCAGTTCTTC. It is translated as CASMMGTMNNEQFF.

The sample holds many counts of this clone. The J gene is TRBJ2-6, the V gene TRBV27; D perhaps matches TRBD2 (5 bases). The CDR3 is 19 residues long. Trimming pared 4 bases from V and 0 bases from J, leaving 19 bases between. Germline CDR1 MNHEY, CDR2 SMNVEV (reference sequence). CDR3 loop: CASSSGSMGESSGANVLTF. CDR3 DNA sequence: TGTGCCAGCAGTTCGGGGAGCATGGGTGAGAGCTCTGGGGCCAACGTCCTGACTTTC.

The rearrangement joins TRBV28 to TRBJ1-4; 8 bases are a match to TRBD1. Per the germline V gene, CDR1 is MDHEN and CDR2 is SYDVKM. After removal of 4 bases from V and 7 bases from J, the junction contained 5 bases not matched to a gene. CDR3 length: 14 amino acids. CDR3 loop: CASSSQGAGEKLFF. The CDR3 nucleotides are TGTGCCAGCAGTTCCCAGGGGGCAGGTGAAAAACTGTTTTTT.

The J gene is TRBJ2-3, the V gene TRBV7-2; a possible D gene is TRBD1 (6 bases). In germline, CDR1 is SGHTA, CDR2 FQGNSA. CDR3 length: 11 amino acids. Trimming took 8 bases from V and 8 from J, leaving 11 bases between them. In DNA form, the CDR3 reads TGTGCCAGCGGCCAGGGGTTTACGCAGTATTTT. Translating gives CASGQGFTQYF.

This clone was observed a handful of times. This chain uses TRBV5-4 with TRBJ2-7, with D perhaps TRBD1 or TRBD2 (5 bases each). Trimming stripped 3 bases from V and 3 bases from J, with 13 bases between. Germline CDR1 and CDR2: SGHNT and YYREEE (reference sequence). This CDR3 spans 14 amino acids. The CDR3 bases are TGTGCCAGCAGCTCGGGACCAACACACTACGAGCAGTACTTC. Translation gives CASSSGPTHYEQYF. Full variable domain (outside the CDR3, taken from reference TRBV5-4 and TRBJ2-7): ETGVTQSPTHLIKTRGQQVTLRCSSQSGHNTVSWYQQALGQGPQFIFQYYREEENGRGNFPPRFSGLQFPNYSSELNVNALELDDSALYLCASSSGPTHYEQYFGPGTRLTVT.

A few counts support this clone. The gene calls are TRBV19 and TRBJ1-5; tentatively, D is TRBD1 (6 bases). This CDR3 comprises 15 residues. The ends were cut back, 4 bases at V and 10 bases at J, with 20 bases in the middle. Germline CDR1 and CDR2: LNHDA and SQIVND (reference sequence). This chain's CDR3 is CASSTQQGGDLPQHF. The CDR3 DNA reads TGTGCCAGTAGTACCCAACAGGGAGGGGACCTACCCCAGCATTTT.

This clone appeared many times. V and J are TRBV6-5 and TRBJ2-3, with D maybe TRBD2 (7 bases). CDR1 and CDR2 (germline): MNHEY, SVGAGI. The ends were cut back, 7 bases at V and 3 bases at J, with 17 bases in the middle. The CDR3 consists of 15 residues. The CDR3 spells CASNGGGGVTDTQYF. CDR3 nucleotides: TGTGCCAGCAATGGGGGAGGGGGAGTTACAGATACGCAGTATTTT.

This chain's CDR3 is CASSLAIRGGETQYF. The CDR3 DNA is TGTGCCAGCAGCTTGGCCATCAGGGGTGGAGAGACCCAGTACTTC. This chain joins TRBV5-8 and TRBJ2-5; weak D call: TRBD1 (6 bases). The germline gives CDR1 SGHTS, CDR2 YDEGEE. The germline V and J ends were trimmed by 0 bases and 4 bases, with 13 bases remaining between them. The CDR3 sequence is 15 residues long.

This rearrangement joins TRBV5-4 to TRBJ2-5; D remains ambiguous. CDR1 is SGHNT, CDR2 YYREEE, per germline (reference sequence). Between the trimmed V and J ends, which lost 7 bases and 0 bases, there was a span of 10 bases. The CDR3 is 13 amino acids. The CDR3 DNA reads TGTGCCAGCTCGGAAGTCGACCAAGAGACCCAGTACTTC. This gives the protein CASSEVDQETQYF.

The chain combines TRBV14 with TRBJ2-1; tentatively, D is TRBD2 (5 bases). CDR3 size: 15 residues. Germline CDR1 reads SGHDN; CDR2 reads FVKESK. Trimming stripped 1 base from V and 2 bases from J, with 9 bases between. The CDR3 loop is CASSQVRGAYNEQFF. In nucleotides, the CDR3 is TGTGCCAGCAGCCAAGTTCGGGGTGCCTACAATGAGCAGTTCTTC.

The CDR3 DNA sequence: TGCGCCAGCAGGCCCGGGACAGCCTACAATGAGCAGTTCTTC. Protein sequence: CASRPGTAYNEQFF. J is TRBJ2-1 and V is TRBV5-1; 7 bases are a match to TRBD1. This CDR3 region has 14 residues. Germline trimming cut 5 bases from V and 2 bases from J; bases unmatched to any gene: 4. The germline V gene has CDR1 SGHRS and CDR2 YFSETQ.

The chain carries TRBV5-4 and TRBJ2-7; 11 bases are a match to TRBD2. The germline gives CDR1 SGHNT, CDR2 YYREEE (reference sequence). The CDR3 length is 15 residues. Trimming cost V 1 base and J 8 bases; bases outside gene matches: 8. CDR3 bases: TGTGCCAGCAGCTTGCGACTAGCGGGGAATATACAGCAGTACTTC. This encodes CASSLRLAGNIQQYF.

This clone was counted once. J is TRBJ2-5 and V is TRBV5-6; a weak D match, TRBD1 (6 bases). The CDR3 has 13 amino acids. The V gene's germline CDR1 is SGHDT and CDR2 YYEEEE. Trimming removed 2 bases from V and 7 bases from J, with 12 bases in between. CDR3 region: CASSFGQFGTQYF. As DNA, the CDR3 is TGTGCCAGCAGCTTCGGACAGTTCGGGACCCAGTACTTC.

The CDR3 region is CASSPQSGTNQPQHF. DNA for the CDR3: TGCGCCAGCAGCCCCCAGTCGGGGACCAATCAGCCCCAGCATTTT. The chain combines TRBV5-1 with TRBJ1-5, with a weak D call TRBD1 (5 bases). Trimming cost V 4 bases and J 3 bases, with 14 bases left between them. Germline CDR1 SGHRS, CDR2 YFSETQ. The CDR3 is 15 residues long.

The rearrangement links TRBV18 to TRBJ1-4; the match to TRBD1 covers 8 bases. The germline gives CDR1 KGHSH, CDR2 LQKENI. J lost 5 bases, V lost 3 bases, and 8 bases had no gene match. This CDR3 region has 16 residues. The CDR3 loop is CASSPGTGGRNEKLFF. The CDR3 DNA is TGTGCCAGCTCACCCGGGACAGGTGGCAGGAATGAAAAACTGTTTTTT.

J is TRBJ2-1 and V is TRBV28; TRBD2 aligns across 10 bases. The germline V gene has CDR1 MDHEN and CDR2 SYDVKM. V lost 1 base and J lost 4; bases outside the gene matches: 13. CDR3 length: 19 amino acids. The CDR3 bases are TGTGCCAGCAGTTTATTTGGTTTGCTAGCGGGAGCCCCATACAATGAGCAGTTCTTC. It is translated as CASSLFGLLAGAPYNEQFF. The whole variable domain, remainder taken from reference TRBV28 and TRBJ2-1, is DVKVTQSSRYLVKRTGEKVFLECVQDMDHENMFWYRQDPGLGLRLIYFSYDVKMKEKGDIPEGYSVSREKKERFSLILESASTNQTSMYLCASSLFGLLAGAPYNEQFFGPGTRLTVL.

The V gene is TRBV4-1, the J gene TRBJ2-4; no reliable D call. This CDR3 contains 16 residues. Trimming took 0 bases from V and 1 from J, leaving 10 bases between them. Looked up from germline, CDR1 is MGHRA and CDR2 is YSYEKL. The CDR3 protein is CASSQDVGRAKNIQYF. The CDR3 DNA reads TGCGCCAGCAGCCAAGATGTAGGCAGGGCCAAAAACATTCAGTACTTC.

The gene calls are TRBV20-1 and TRBJ1-2; D remains unclear. Trimming shortened V by 7 bases and J by 0 bases, and 6 bases separated the two germline ends. CDR1 and CDR2 from the germline V gene are DFQATT and SNEGSKA (reference sequence). This CDR3 is built from 11 residues. CDR3 nucleotides: TGCAGTGTTGGGACTAACTATGGCTACACCTTC. It yields the protein CSVGTNYGYTF.

The CDR3 loop is CASSRSSSGANVLTF. The CDR3 nucleotides are TGCGCCAGCAGCCGCTCCTCCTCTGGGGCCAACGTCCTGACTTTC. The chain links TRBV5-1 to TRBJ2-6; the D is unclear. The ends were cut back, 4 bases at V and 0 bases at J, with 8 bases in the middle. The length of the CDR3 is 15 residues. From germline, CDR1 is SGHRS and CDR2 YFSETQ.

There are a few counts of this clone. The CDR3 is CASSFFTATYEQYF. The CDR3 DNA reads as TGTGCCAGCAGTTTTTTTACTGCCACCTACGAGCAGTACTTC. This sequence joins TRBV28 and TRBJ2-7; D call uncertain. V shed 3 bases and J shed 2 bases, with 11 bases lying between them. CDR3 size: 14 residues. Germline CDR1 MDHEN, CDR2 SYDVKM.

As to this clone: Other DNA sequences in this specimen translate into the identical CDR3. The gene calls are TRBV7-9 and TRBJ2-7, with D maybe TRBD1 (5 bases). The CDR3 runs 12 residues. V was clipped by 5 bases and J by 4 bases, with 9 bases between them. Looked up from germline, CDR1 is SEHNR and CDR2 is FQNEAQ (reference sequence). The CDR3 here is CASSQAGYEQYF. Here the CDR3 DNA reads TGTGCCAGCAGCCAAGCAGGGTACGAGCAGTACTTC.

The chain links TRBV7-2 to TRBJ1-5; D call uncertain. V shed 6 bases and J shed 0 bases, with 15 bases lying between them. CDR3 size: 16 residues. Germline V gene data show CDR1 as SGHTA and CDR2 as FQGNSA. CDR3 loop: CASSPLVLVSNQPQHF. DNA of the CDR3: TGTGCCAGCAGTCCACTCGTCCTTGTTAGCAATCAGCCCCAGCATTTT.

This clone came up a few times. This rearrangement joins TRBV6-5 to TRBJ2-3; TRBD2 matches 14 bases. The CDR3 sequence is 16 residues long. CDR1 is MNHEY and CDR2 is SVGAGI in the germline V gene. The V segment lost 2 bases and the J segment 6 bases; nucleotides outside the gene matches: 4. CDR3 amino acids: CASSYATSGRADTQYF. CDR3 sequence (DNA): TGTGCCAGCAGTTACGCGACTAGCGGGAGGGCGGATACGCAGTATTTT.